This TCR beta chain is drawn from a study of cytomegalovirus exposure and HLA in healthy donors. Study summary: Inside one of the first data releases sat about 85 million unique TCRs taken from HLA-typed donors. Study conclusions and caveats: Available immune exposure information was restricted to CMV serostatus only. Productive rates of about 87% or about 30% were seen for most TCR beta V segments in an earlier analysis. Later analysis reportedly placed an Asian-associated ancestry cluster below the roughly 600-donor mean in N-insertions.

The CDR3 runs 14 residues. The V end was cut by 6 bases, the J end by 3 bases, with 13 bases between. Germline V gene sequence: CDR1 ENHRY, CDR2 SYGVKD. On this clone: The antigen is undetermined.

The PCR ran on 60 Vbeta and 13 Jbeta primers. Assay: immunoSEQ multiplex PCR; the TCRdb copy retains only in-frame clones and omits some. The table lists around 70,000 clones. The chain recombines TRBV10-3 with TRBJ2-3; D might be TRBD1 (6 bases). The sequenced sample was PBMCs. The TCR originated in a woman between 40 and 55 years old in good health and CMV-seropositive. CDR3 sequence: CAIRNRDRTDTQYF. CDR3 sequence (DNA): TGTGCCATCAGGAACAGGGATCGGACAGATACGCAGTATTTT.